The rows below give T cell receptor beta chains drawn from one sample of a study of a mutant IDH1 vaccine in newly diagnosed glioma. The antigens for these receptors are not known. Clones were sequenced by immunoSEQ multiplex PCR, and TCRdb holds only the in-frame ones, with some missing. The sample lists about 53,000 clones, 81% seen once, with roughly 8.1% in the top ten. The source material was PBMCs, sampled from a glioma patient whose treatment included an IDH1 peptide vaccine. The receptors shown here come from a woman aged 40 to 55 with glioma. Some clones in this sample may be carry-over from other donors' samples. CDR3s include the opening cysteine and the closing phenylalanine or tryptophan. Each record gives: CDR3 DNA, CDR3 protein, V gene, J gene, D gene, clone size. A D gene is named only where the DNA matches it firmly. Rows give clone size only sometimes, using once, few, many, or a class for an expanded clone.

CDR3 DNA: TGTGCCAGCAGCCCGAGGATGACTGAAGCTTTCTTT; CDR3 protein: CASSPRMTEAFF; V gene: TRBV13; J gene: TRBJ1-1; D gene: -; clone size: -
CDR3 DNA: TGTGCCAGCAGCCTTGGACAGGGAAGGAGCAATCAGCCCCAGCATTTT; CDR3 protein: CASSLGQGRSNQPQHF; V gene: TRBV7-6; J gene: TRBJ1-5; D gene: TRBD1; clone size: -
CDR3 DNA: TGTGCCAGCAGCCCGCGACTAGCGGGGAGCTCCTACGAGCAGTACTTC; CDR3 protein: CASSPRLAGSSYEQYF; V gene: TRBV7-9; J gene: TRBJ2-7; D gene: TRBD2; clone size: -
CDR3 DNA: TGTGCCAGCAGCTTAGATCAGGCAGATTTGAACACTGAAGCTTTCTTT; CDR3 protein: CASSLDQADLNTEAFF; V gene: TRBV7-6; J gene: TRBJ1-1; D gene: -; clone size: -
CDR3 DNA: TGTGCCAGCACCCGCGGACACGGGTTCGGGAACGGGGAGCTGTTTTTT; CDR3 protein: CASTRGHGFGNGELFF; V gene: TRBV25-1; J gene: TRBJ2-2; D gene: -; clone size: -
CDR3 DNA: TGTGCCAGCAGTGTACAGGGGGTGAACACTGAAGCTTTCTTT; CDR3 protein: CASSVQGVNTEAFF; V gene: TRBV2; J gene: TRBJ1-1; D gene: TRBD1; clone size: few
CDR3 DNA: TGTGCCATCAGTGAGGCGCAGGGCTATGGGGGGGAGCTGTTTTTT; CDR3 protein: CAISEAQGYGGELFF; V gene: TRBV10-3; J gene: TRBJ2-2; D gene: -; clone size: -
CDR3 DNA: TGTGCCAGCAGTTACACTAGCGGGGGGGCAGAGACCCAGTACTTC; CDR3 protein: CASSYTSGGAETQYF; V gene: TRBV6-5; J gene: TRBJ2-5; D gene: TRBD2; clone size: -
CDR3 DNA: TGTGCCAGCAGCTTTGTTGGGGGGATCGTTGCGACTAATGAAAAACTGTTTTTT; CDR3 protein: CASSFVGGIVATNEKLFF; V gene: TRBV5-6; J gene: TRBJ1-4; D gene: -; clone size: -
CDR3 DNA: TGTGCCAGCACGCCTAGCGGGGGGCCCCTCGCCTACGAGCAGTACTTC; CDR3 protein: CASTPSGGPLAYEQYF; V gene: TRBV27; J gene: TRBJ2-7; D gene: TRBD2; clone size: -
CDR3 DNA: TGTGCCAGCAGCGTAGATTTTGCGCCCAGCTCTGGAAACACCATATATTTT; CDR3 protein: CASSVDFAPSSGNTIYF; V gene: TRBV9; J gene: TRBJ1-3; D gene: -; clone size: -
CDR3 DNA: TGTGCCAGCAGCTTAGATGGGTTCAGCGAGCAGTACTTC; CDR3 protein: CASSLDGFSEQYF; V gene: TRBV7-9; J gene: TRBJ2-7; D gene: -; clone size: -
CDR3 DNA: TGCGCCAGCAGGCGGACAGGGGCTGGCACTGAAGCTTTCTTT; CDR3 protein: CASRRTGAGTEAFF; V gene: TRBV4-1; J gene: TRBJ1-1; D gene: TRBD1; clone size: -
CDR3 DNA: TGTGCCAGTAGTAATGGACAGGGGGTCTCTGGGGCCAACGTCCTGACTTTC; CDR3 protein: CASSNGQGVSGANVLTF; V gene: TRBV19; J gene: TRBJ2-6; D gene: TRBD1; clone size: -
CDR3 DNA: TGTGCCAGTAGTACCGATTATCTCTATGGCTACACCTTC; CDR3 protein: CASSTDYLYGYTF; V gene: TRBV19; J gene: TRBJ1-2; D gene: -; clone size: few
CDR3 DNA: TGCGCCAGCATGGGGCAGGTCCCCTACGAGCAGTACTTC; CDR3 protein: CASMGQVPYEQYF; V gene: TRBV5-1; J gene: TRBJ2-7; D gene: -; clone size: -
CDR3 DNA: TGCAGTGCTAGAGTCGAAAACACCATATATTTT; CDR3 protein: CSARVENTIYF; V gene: TRBV20-1; J gene: TRBJ1-3; D gene: -; clone size: -
CDR3 DNA: TGTGCCAGCGGCAGCGGGTCCACCCAGTACTTC; CDR3 protein: CASGSGSTQYF; V gene: TRBV6-6; J gene: TRBJ2-5; D gene: -; clone size: -
CDR3 DNA: TGCGCCAGCAGAAAACGGGCAGGGCAAACTGAAGCTTTCTTT; CDR3 protein: CASRKRAGQTEAFF; V gene: TRBV10-2; J gene: TRBJ1-1; D gene: -; clone size: few
CDR3 DNA: TGTGCCAGCAGCTTGGCCGGGGAGACTGTTTATGGCTACACCTTC; CDR3 protein: CASSLAGETVYGYTF; V gene: TRBV5-4; J gene: TRBJ1-2; D gene: -; clone size: -
CDR3 DNA: TGTGCCAGCTCATCCCCTCCCGGGGGGACTGAAGCTTTCTTT; CDR3 protein: CASSSPPGGTEAFF; V gene: TRBV18; J gene: TRBJ1-1; D gene: -; clone size: -
CDR3 DNA: TGTGCCAGCAGCTTGGGCTACGAGCCTGGGACCCAGTACTTC; CDR3 protein: CASSLGYEPGTQYF; V gene: TRBV5-6; J gene: TRBJ2-5; D gene: -; clone size: -
CDR3 DNA: TGTGCCAGCAGCTTAGGGCAGGGTCAAGCAGATACGCAGTATTTT; CDR3 protein: CASSLGQGQADTQYF; V gene: TRBV13; J gene: TRBJ2-3; D gene: -; clone size: -
CDR3 DNA: TGTGCCTGGAGGGGCACGGGGGGGTCGTACGAGCAGTACTTC; CDR3 protein: CAWRGTGGSYEQYF; V gene: TRBV30; J gene: TRBJ2-7; D gene: TRBD2; clone size: -
CDR3 DNA: TGTGCCAGCTCACGGGACAGGGGCTCATCTGAAGCTTTCTTT; CDR3 protein: CASSRDRGSSEAFF; V gene: TRBV18; J gene: TRBJ1-1; D gene: TRBD1; clone size: -
CDR3 DNA: TGTGCCAGCAGTTTGGGGGGGAGCACAGATACGCAGTATTTT; CDR3 protein: CASSLGGSTDTQYF; V gene: TRBV5-4; J gene: TRBJ2-3; D gene: TRBD2; clone size: -
CDR3 DNA: TGTGCCAGCAGCATTAGGACAGGGGGTAGCTATGGCTACACCTTC; CDR3 protein: CASSIRTGGSYGYTF; V gene: TRBV5-4; J gene: TRBJ1-2; D gene: TRBD1; clone size: -
CDR3 DNA: TGTGCCAGCAGCATAGGGGGTCAGCCCCAGCATTTT; CDR3 protein: CASSIGGQPQHF; V gene: TRBV7-9; J gene: TRBJ1-5; D gene: -; clone size: -
CDR3 DNA: TGTGCCACCGATCGGGCCGGGGGAGCTAATGAAAAACTGTTTTTT; CDR3 protein: CATDRAGGANEKLFF; V gene: TRBV6-1; J gene: TRBJ1-4; D gene: -; clone size: few
CDR3 DNA: TGTGCCAGCAGCCATTGGGGGTCCCCCCTGGGAGGCTACACCTTC; CDR3 protein: CASSHWGSPLGGYTF; V gene: TRBV14; J gene: TRBJ1-2; D gene: -; clone size: -
CDR3 DNA: TGTGCCAGCTCACCTTTAGCGGGGTACACAGATACGCAGTATTTT; CDR3 protein: CASSPLAGYTDTQYF; V gene: TRBV18; J gene: TRBJ2-3; D gene: TRBD2; clone size: -
CDR3 DNA: TGTGCCAGCAGCGGGGGACCTGGAAACACCATATATTTT; CDR3 protein: CASSGGPGNTIYF; V gene: TRBV13; J gene: TRBJ1-3; D gene: -; clone size: -
CDR3 DNA: TGCGCCAGCAGCTTGTTACCCGGAAGCCAAGAGACCCAGTACTTC; CDR3 protein: CASSLLPGSQETQYF; V gene: TRBV5-1; J gene: TRBJ2-5; D gene: -; clone size: -
CDR3 DNA: TGTGCCAGCAGCAGGCTGGGGACCATTAACGAGCAGTACTTC; CDR3 protein: CASSRLGTINEQYF; V gene: TRBV6-5; J gene: TRBJ2-7; D gene: -; clone size: -
CDR3 DNA: TGTGCCAGCAGCCGTAGTGGTATAGGGACCCAGTACTTC; CDR3 protein: CASSRSGIGTQYF; V gene: TRBV7-2; J gene: TRBJ2-5; D gene: -; clone size: -
CDR3 DNA: TGTGCCAGTAGTGTGGGACACGTACTGAACTATGGCTACACCTTC; CDR3 protein: CASSVGHVLNYGYTF; V gene: TRBV19; J gene: TRBJ1-2; D gene: -; clone size: -
CDR3 DNA: TGTGCCAGCACCTGGACCTCAGGTAATGAGCAGTTCTTC; CDR3 protein: CASTWTSGNEQFF; V gene: TRBV2; J gene: TRBJ2-1; D gene: -; clone size: -
CDR3 DNA: TGTGCCAGCAGACGACAGGGGGCGATCACTGAAGCTTTCTTT; CDR3 protein: CASRRQGAITEAFF; V gene: TRBV6-5; J gene: TRBJ1-1; D gene: TRBD1; clone size: -
CDR3 DNA: TGCGCCAGCAGCTTGGATGGGTACAGTTCACCCCTCCACTTT; CDR3 protein: CASSLDGYSSPLHF; V gene: TRBV5-1; J gene: TRBJ1-6; D gene: -; clone size: -
CDR3 DNA: TGTGCCAGCAGCTCGCCAGGGACTGCAGTATCTGAAGCTTTCTTT; CDR3 protein: CASSSPGTAVSEAFF; V gene: TRBV5-5; J gene: TRBJ1-1; D gene: -; clone size: -
CDR3 DNA: TGTGCCAGCAGCCCGGGACAGGGAGGAAACACCATATATTTT; CDR3 protein: CASSPGQGGNTIYF; V gene: TRBV9; J gene: TRBJ1-3; D gene: TRBD1; clone size: -
CDR3 DNA: TGTGCTAGCAGCTTAGGGGACGCAGATACGCAGTATTTT; CDR3 protein: CASSLGDADTQYF; V gene: TRBV7-7; J gene: TRBJ2-3; D gene: -; clone size: -
CDR3 DNA: TGTGCCAGCTTACCACTTATGAACACTGAAGCTTTCTTT; CDR3 protein: CASLPLMNTEAFF; V gene: TRBV18; J gene: TRBJ1-1; D gene: -; clone size: -
CDR3 DNA: TGCGCCAGCAGCCAAGATGGAAGCTCCCCCCAGCATTTT; CDR3 protein: CASSQDGSSPQHF; V gene: TRBV4-3; J gene: TRBJ1-5; D gene: -; clone size: few
CDR3 DNA: TGCGCCAGCAGTGAGAACAGGTGGCCTCCTTACGAGCAGTACTTC; CDR3 protein: CASSENRWPPYEQYF; V gene: TRBV10-1; J gene: TRBJ2-7; D gene: -; clone size: -
CDR3 DNA: TGTGCCACCAGCAGAGGTCCAGCGGGGGATAAAGAGACCCAGTACTTC; CDR3 protein: CATSRGPAGDKETQYF; V gene: TRBV15; J gene: TRBJ2-5; D gene: TRBD2; clone size: -
CDR3 DNA: TGTGCCAGCAGCTTAGGGGTGACTGCGAACACCGGGGAGCTGTTTTTT; CDR3 protein: CASSLGVTANTGELFF; V gene: TRBV7-2; J gene: TRBJ2-2; D gene: -; clone size: -
CDR3 DNA: TGTGCCAGCAGCTTCGGACTAGGTTCGTACGAGCAGTACTTC; CDR3 protein: CASSFGLGSYEQYF; V gene: TRBV11-2; J gene: TRBJ2-7; D gene: TRBD2; clone size: -
CDR3 DNA: TGCGCCAGCAGTTCTGCGGGGGGGCAAAACATTCAGTACTTC; CDR3 protein: CASSSAGGQNIQYF; V gene: TRBV5-1; J gene: TRBJ2-4; D gene: TRBD2; clone size: -
CDR3 DNA: TGTGCCAGCCCGGACCTAAGCTCTGGGGCCAACGTCCTGACTTTC; CDR3 protein: CASPDLSSGANVLTF; V gene: TRBV2; J gene: TRBJ2-6; D gene: -; clone size: few
CDR3 DNA: TGTGCCAGCAGTGAGGGTGGGGCCTACGAGCAGTACTTC; CDR3 protein: CASSEGGAYEQYF; V gene: TRBV2; J gene: TRBJ2-7; D gene: -; clone size: medium-sized